This TCR beta chain comes out of a study of shared clonotypes between healthy human individuals. Whole-study results and caveats: In having few donors, the study represented limited genetic and exposure-history diversity.

Note on this clone: Antigen: not known. A far more abundant clone sits one base away, making this likely a read error.

Each subset's genomic DNA was shared equally among a number of immunoSEQ plates. TCRdb keeps only in-frame clones here, not all; method: immunoSEQ multiplex PCR. The sample carries about 490,000 clones, over 70% recorded once. The unsorted samples took about 100 million PBMCs to get genomic DNA. CDR1 SNHLY and CDR2 FYNNEI come from the germline V gene. The CDR3 runs to 15 residues. V trimming: 2 bases; J trimming: 4 bases; junction bases outside the gene matches: 6. Material: PBMCs. The receptor was derived from a woman aged 40 to 50 in good health. Some clones in this sample may be carry-over from other donors' samples. The chain has TRBV2 and TRBJ2-7, with 9 bases lining up with TRBD2. The CDR3 sequence: CASSERTSESYEQYF. CDR3 in DNA: TGTGCCAGCAGTGAAAGGACTAGCGAGAGTTACGAGCAGTACTTC.